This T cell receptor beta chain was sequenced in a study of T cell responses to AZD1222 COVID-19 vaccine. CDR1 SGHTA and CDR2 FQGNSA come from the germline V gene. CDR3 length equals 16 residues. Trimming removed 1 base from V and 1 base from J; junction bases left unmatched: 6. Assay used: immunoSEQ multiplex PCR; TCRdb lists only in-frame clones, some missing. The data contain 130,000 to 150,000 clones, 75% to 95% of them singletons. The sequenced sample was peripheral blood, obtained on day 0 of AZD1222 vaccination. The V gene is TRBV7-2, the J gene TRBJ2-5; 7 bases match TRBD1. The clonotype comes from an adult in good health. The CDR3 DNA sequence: TGTGCCAGCAGCTTAGTTGGGACAGCCTTCCAAGAGACCCAGTACTTC. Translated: CASSLVGTAFQETQYF.